What follows are 24 T cell receptor beta chains derived from one specimen sequenced in a study of T cell responses to AZD1222 COVID-19 vaccine. Sequencing was performed with immunoSEQ multiplex PCR; in TCRdb, only in-frame clones are kept and a portion is missing. The data hold 55,000 to 75,000 clones, with about nine tenths observed a single time. The sample in question was peripheral blood, obtained on day 0 of AZD1222 vaccination. The receptors derive from an adult in good health.

V is TRBV2 and J is TRBJ1-2, with TRBD1 matching over 8 bases. Germline values: CDR1 SNHLY, CDR2 FYNNEI. V dropped 5 bases and J dropped 0; count of bases not matched to a gene: 5. This CDR3 contains 15 residues. The CDR3, as DNA: TGTGCCAGCAGTCCCAGACAGGGGTCTAACTATGGCTACACCTTC. Protein: CASSPRQGSNYGYTF.

The chain carries TRBV14 and TRBJ2-1; D possibly matches TRBD1 or TRBD2 (6 bases each). V lost 2 bases, J lost 3 bases, and 11 bases lay in between. This CDR3 region has 15 residues. Germline V CDR1 and CDR2: SGHDN, FVKESK. CDR3 DNA: TGTGCCAGCAGCCAACTCGGGGGCAGCTACAATGAGCAGTTCTTC. It encodes CASSQLGGSYNEQFF.

The chain recombines TRBV7-9 with TRBJ2-3; D ambiguous. The V end was cut by 2 bases, the J end by 4 bases, with 4 bases between. The CDR3 runs 12 residues. CDR1 SEHNR and CDR2 FQNEAQ come from the germline V gene (reference sequence). In DNA form, the CDR3 reads TGTGCCAGCAGCTTAAGCGCAGATACGCAGTATTTT. It codes for CASSLSADTQYF.

The chain recombines TRBV2 with TRBJ1-5; 8 bases are shared with TRBD1. V trimming: 8 bases; J trimming: 6 bases; junction bases outside the gene matches: 3. This CDR3 is 12 amino acids long. In germline, CDR1 is SNHLY, CDR2 FYNNEI. The CDR3 DNA reads as TGTGCCAGCGGGACAGGAGCTCAGCCCCAGCATTTT. Translating it yields CASGTGAQPQHF.

The chain recombines TRBV27 with TRBJ2-7; D is perhaps TRBD2 (5 bases). Germline V gene sequence: CDR1 MNHEY, CDR2 SMNVEV (reference sequence). The V and J ends lost 2 bases and 0 bases respectively, with 11 bases between them. This CDR3 comprises 15 residues. The DNA for the CDR3 is TGTGCCAGCAGTTTAGGACTCAGATCCTCCTACGAGCAGTACTTC. As protein: CASSLGLRSSYEQYF.

This clone has only a few counts. J is TRBJ1-5 and V is TRBV7-2; 9 bases line up with TRBD1. Germline lookup yields CDR1 SGHTA and CDR2 FQGNSA. This CDR3 comprises 15 residues. V lost 5 bases, J lost 6 bases, and 8 bases stayed unmatched. Written as DNA, the CDR3 is TGTGCCAGCAGCCCCGGGACAGGGTGGGTTCAGCCCCAGCATTTT. It yields the protein CASSPGTGWVQPQHF.

The rearrangement joins TRBV29-1 to TRBJ1-1; D gene ambiguous. Trimming took 0 bases from V and 3 from J, leaving 8 bases between them. CDR3 length: 13 residues. Germline V CDR1 and CDR2: SQVTM, ANQGSEA. The CDR3 loop reads CSVEDSPHTEAFF. The DNA for the CDR3 is TGCAGCGTTGAAGATAGCCCCCACACTGAAGCTTTCTTT.

This clone was seen a handful of times. This chain joins TRBV5-4 and TRBJ1-4, with 10 bases lining up with TRBD1. Germline assignment: CDR1 SGHNT and CDR2 YYREEE (reference sequence). The CDR3 runs to 15 residues. J was trimmed by 7 bases and V by 4 bases; bases with no gene match: 7. CDR3 sequence: CASSLDRGRPEKLFF. The CDR3 coding sequence is TGTGCCAGCAGCCTCGACAGGGGGCGGCCTGAAAAACTGTTTTTT.

The chain joins TRBV27 to TRBJ2-7; 7 bases map to TRBD2. J gave up 1 base and V 4 bases, and 13 bases lay outside the gene matches. The CDR3 has 17 amino acids. Germline values: CDR1 MNHEY, CDR2 SMNVEV (reference sequence). In nucleotides, the CDR3 is TGTGCCAGCAGTTCTCCGGGAGGCTCCACCGGTTCCTACGAGCAGTACTTC. Protein: CASSSPGGSTGSYEQYF.

The rearrangement joins TRBV18 to TRBJ2-2, with 11 bases fitting TRBD2. The germline V gene has CDR1 KGHSH and CDR2 LQKENI. The CDR3 covers 16 residues. Trimming at V came to 4 bases and at J to 6 bases, leaving 7 bases not matched to a gene. CDR3 bases: TGTGCCAGCTCACTTACTAGCGGGAGATCTGCCGGGGAGCTGTTTTTT. Translated, it gives CASSLTSGRSAGELFF. Full variable domain (remainder filled in from reference TRBV18 and TRBJ2-2): NAGVMQNPRHLVRRRGQEARLRCSPMKGHSHVYWYRQLPEEGLKFMVYLQKENIIDESGMPKERFSAEFPKEGPSILRIQQVVRGDSAAYFCASSLTSGRSAGELFFGEGSRLTVL.

The sample holds a few counts of this clone. The chain is built from TRBV19 and TRBJ2-5; 7 bases are shared with TRBD2. V gave up 5 bases and J gave up 2 bases; unmatched junction bases: 11. Germline CDR1 reads LNHDA; CDR2 reads SQIVND (reference sequence). This CDR3 is 16 amino acids long. The CDR3 here is CASSGWGLAVQETQYF. The CDR3 DNA follows: TGTGCCAGTAGTGGGTGGGGTCTAGCGGTACAAGAGACCCAGTACTTC.

The V and J genes are TRBV21-1 and TRBJ2-5; the table's TRBD1 call for D was not verified on the DNA. TRBV21-1 is annotated as a pseudogene. The CDR3 is 18 amino acids. The CDR3 region is CASSQGHRQQVSRETQYF. In DNA, the CDR3 is TGTGCCAGCAGCCAGGGACATCGCCAACAGGTTAGTAGAGAGACCCAGTACTTC.

The V and J genes are TRBV5-1 and TRBJ1-3, with TRBD1 as a possible D gene (6 bases). The germline V gene encodes CDR1 SGHRS and CDR2 YFSETQ. The CDR3 covers 14 residues. Trimming removed 4 bases at V and 8 bases at J, with 16 bases between. The CDR3 is CASSINQGKDTIYF. The CDR3, as DNA: TGCGCCAGCAGCATAAACCAGGGGAAGGACACCATATATTTT.

The chain couples TRBV2 to TRBJ1-3; a weak D match, TRBD1 (5 bases). The germline CDR1 and CDR2 sequences are SNHLY and FYNNEI. This CDR3 has 14 amino acids. The V and J ends lost 0 bases and 8 bases respectively, with 11 bases between them. CDR3 sequence reads: CASSEADRGDTIYF. CDR3 coding DNA: TGTGCCAGCAGTGAAGCAGACAGAGGGGACACCATATATTTT.

The V gene is TRBV7-6, the J gene TRBJ2-7; 7 bases map to TRBD2. The V and J ends lost 5 bases and 4 bases, in that order; junction bases with no gene match: 2. The CDR3 is made up of 12 amino acids. The germline CDR1 and CDR2 sequences are SGHVS and FNYEAQ. CDR3: CASSQGLYEQYF. The CDR3 coding sequence is TGTGCCAGCAGCCAGGGACTATACGAGCAGTACTTC.

The chain is built from TRBV6-1 and TRBJ1-5; unclear D gene. The V end was cut by 3 bases, the J end by 3 bases, with 18 bases between. Germline lookup yields CDR1 MNHNS and CDR2 SASEGT. The CDR3 consists of 17 residues. The CDR3 sequence: CASSDWWVEKDNQPQHF. The CDR3 bases are TGTGCCAGCAGTGATTGGTGGGTTGAGAAGGACAATCAGCCCCAGCATTTT.

V and J are TRBV19 and TRBJ2-2; D ambiguous. Trimming took 5 bases from V and 1 from J, leaving 8 bases between them. The CDR3 sequence is 14 residues long. Germline V gene sequence: CDR1 LNHDA, CDR2 SQIVND (reference sequence). The CDR3 region is CASSGRGNTGELFF. DNA of the CDR3: TGTGCCAGTAGTGGGCGAGGGAACACCGGGGAGCTGTTTTTT.

The V and J genes are TRBV5-1 and TRBJ1-6; 10 bases are shared with TRBD1. The CDR3 covers 18 residues. Germline V gene data show CDR1 as SGHRS and CDR2 as YFSETQ. V lost 4 bases to trimming and J lost 5 bases; unmatched junction nucleotides: 12. CDR3: CASSRGQGLSLNNSPLHF. The DNA of the CDR3 is TGCGCCAGCAGCCGGGGACAGGGGCTTTCTCTTAATAATTCACCCCTCCACTTT.

V is TRBV5-1 and J is TRBJ2-3; 8 positions match TRBD1. This CDR3 region has 16 residues. The germline CDR1 and CDR2 sequences are SGHRS and YFSETQ. After removal of 4 bases from V and 0 bases from J, the junction contained 7 bases not matched to a gene. This CDR3 is CASSLIRTGSTDTQYF. The CDR3 coding sequence is TGCGCCAGCAGCCTCATTAGGACAGGGAGCACAGATACGCAGTATTTT.

The count of this clone is one. This sequence joins TRBV9 and TRBJ2-1; 9 positions match TRBD2. Trimming took 0 bases from V and 5 from J; bases not matched to a gene: 12. There are 18 residues in the CDR3. Germline V gene sequence: CDR1 SGDLS, CDR2 YYNGEE. As DNA, the CDR3 is TGTGCCAGCAGCGTAGCTACCCCTATAGCGGGAGTAAACAATGAGCAGTTCTTC. Its protein is CASSVATPIAGVNNEQFF.

The rearrangement links TRBV6-5 to TRBJ2-1; D unclear. Germline V gene data show CDR1 as MNHEY and CDR2 as SVGAGI. Trimming cost V 6 bases and J 4 bases, with 10 bases left between them. This CDR3 has 13 residues. CDR3 nucleotide sequence: TGTGCCAGCAGGAGCCCCATGTACAATGAGCAGTTCTTC. Protein: CASRSPMYNEQFF.

The chain links TRBV19 to TRBJ2-1; 7 bases match TRBD2. The CDR3 length is 13 residues. The germline V gene has CDR1 LNHDA and CDR2 SQIVND (reference sequence). Trimming at V came to 3 bases and at J to 7 bases, leaving 3 bases not matched to a gene. The chain's CDR3 is CASSMGRGNEQFF. The CDR3 nucleotides are TGTGCCAGTAGTATGGGGAGGGGTAATGAGCAGTTCTTC.

The rearrangement uses TRBV4-1 and TRBJ1-2, with unresolved D. V lost 4 bases and J 4 bases, leaving 13 bases between the germline ends. Germline V gene data show CDR1 as MGHRA and CDR2 as YSYEKL. This CDR3 region has 14 residues. The CDR3 loop is CASSPPEGGYGYTF. The CDR3 DNA reads as TGCGCCAGCAGCCCACCCGAGGGTGGCTATGGCTACACCTTC.

This clone was observed once. J is TRBJ1-2 and V is TRBV4-1; a possible D gene is TRBD1 (6 bases). V gave up 4 bases and J gave up 0 bases, with 15 bases separating them. The CDR3 runs to 16 residues. Germline V gene data show CDR1 as MGHRA and CDR2 as YSYEKL. The CDR3 spells CASSPRGNTANYGYTF. CDR3 nucleotide sequence: TGCGCCAGCAGCCCGAGGGGGAACACAGCTAACTATGGCTACACCTTC.